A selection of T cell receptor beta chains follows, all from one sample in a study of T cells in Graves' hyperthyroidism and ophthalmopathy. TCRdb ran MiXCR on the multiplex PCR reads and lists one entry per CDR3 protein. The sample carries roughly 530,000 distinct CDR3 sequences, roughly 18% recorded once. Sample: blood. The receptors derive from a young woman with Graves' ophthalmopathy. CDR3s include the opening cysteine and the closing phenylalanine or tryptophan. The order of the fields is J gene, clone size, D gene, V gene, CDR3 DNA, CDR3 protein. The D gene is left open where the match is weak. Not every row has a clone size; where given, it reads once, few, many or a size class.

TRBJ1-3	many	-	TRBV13	TGTGCCAGCAGCCTCAAGTTAGGAAACACCATATATTTT	CASSLKLGNTIYF
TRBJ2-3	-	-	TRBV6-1	TGTGCCAGCAAGAGAAGCGGGTACACAGATACGCAGTATTTT	CASKRSGYTDTQYF
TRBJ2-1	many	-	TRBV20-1	TGCAGTGCTAGCCCAATAACGGGGGGCCTCTACAATGAGCAGTTCTTC	CSASPITGGLYNEQFF
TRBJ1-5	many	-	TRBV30	TGTGCCTGGAACAGGGACGGCAATCAGCCCCAGCATTTT	CAWNRDGNQPQHF
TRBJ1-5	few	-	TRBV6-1	TGTGCCAGCAGTGTTAGTGATACCAATCAGCCCCAGCATTTT	CASSVSDTNQPQHF
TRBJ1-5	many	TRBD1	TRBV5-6	TGTGCCAGCAGCGGCGGGACAGGGGTGGGCAATCAGCCCCAGCATTTT	CASSGGTGVGNQPQHF
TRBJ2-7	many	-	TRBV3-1	TGTGCCAGCAGCCAAGACGGATTCTACGAGCAGTACTTC	CASSQDGFYEQYF
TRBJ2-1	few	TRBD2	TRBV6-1	TGTGCCAGCAGTCCAAGCGGGGAATACAATGAGCAGTTCTTC	CASSPSGEYNEQFF
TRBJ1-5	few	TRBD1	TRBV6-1	TGTGCCACCGCACAGGGGAGGCCTCAGCCCCAGCATTTT	CATAQGRPQPQHF
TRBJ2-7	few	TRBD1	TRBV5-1	TGCGCCAACAGAAAGACAGGGTCGGCGTACGAGCAGTACTTC	CANRKTGSAYEQYF
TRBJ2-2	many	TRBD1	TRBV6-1	TGTGCCAGCAGTAGGACCTGGGACAGACGGACCGGGGAGCTGTTTTTT	CASSRTWDRRTGELFF
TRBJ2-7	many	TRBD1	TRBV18	TGTGCCAGCTCACCCACAGGGGTCGAGCAGTACTTC	CASSPTGVEQYF
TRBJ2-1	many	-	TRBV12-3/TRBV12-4	TGTGCCAGCAGCTCTAACCGGCCCAGTCAAAATGAGCAGTTCTTC	CASSSNRPSQNEQFF
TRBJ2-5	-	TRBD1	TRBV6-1	TGTGCCAGCAGCCACCCGTCGCCGACAGGGGACCTAAGGAGACAAGAGACCCAGTACTTC	CASSHPSPTGDLRRQETQYF
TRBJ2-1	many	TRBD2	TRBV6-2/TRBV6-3	TGTGCCAGCAGTTATACCGTTAGCGGGAGAATGTTCTTC	CASSYTVSGRMFF
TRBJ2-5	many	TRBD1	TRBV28	TGTGCCAGCAGCGGGACAGGGGTACGGGAGACCCAGTACTTC	CASSGTGVRETQYF
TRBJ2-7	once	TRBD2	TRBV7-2	TGTGCCAGCACCGACCGTAGGGCTAGCGGGAGTCACGAGCAGTACTTC	CASTDRRASGSHEQYF
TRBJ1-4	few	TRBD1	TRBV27	TGTGCCAGCAGGGGACGGGACAGGGGGCGGGAAAAACTGTTTTTT	CASRGRDRGREKLFF
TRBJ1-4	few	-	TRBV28	TGTGCCAGCAGTTTCGCGGGGGAAAAACTGTTTTTT	CASSFAGEKLFF
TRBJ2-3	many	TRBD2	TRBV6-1	TGTGCCAGCAGTGAGTCCGGGACTAGCGGAGATACGCAGTATTTT	CASSESGTSGDTQYF
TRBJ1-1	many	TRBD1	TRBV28	TGTGCCAGCAGTGGGAGGGGGCGCGGAGGGAGGACTGAAGCTTTCTTT	CASSGRGRGGRTEAFF
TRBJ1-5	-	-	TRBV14	TGTGCCAGCAGCGGGGTCGGGCAGCCCCAGCATTTT	CASSGVGQPQHF
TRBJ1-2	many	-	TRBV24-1	TGTGCCACCAGTGATGACCCGCCTAACTATGGCTACACCTTC	CATSDDPPNYGYTF
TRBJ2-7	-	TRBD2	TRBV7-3	TGTGCCAGCAGCCCCCTCGGGGGTGGACTAGCGATCTCCTACGAGCAGTACTTC	CASSPLGGGLAISYEQYF
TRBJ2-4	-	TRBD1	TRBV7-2	TGTGCCAGCAGCTTACGACAGGGAAACATTCAGTACTTC	CASSLRQGNIQYF
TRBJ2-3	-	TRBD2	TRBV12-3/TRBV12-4	TGTGCCGGATCCGCGGGGGTTAGGGGCGACACAGATACGCAGTATTTT	CAGSAGVRGDTDTQYF
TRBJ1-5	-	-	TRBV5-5	TGTGCCAGCAGCTTTGGGACCTATAGCAATCAGCCCCAGCATTTT	CASSFGTYSNQPQHF
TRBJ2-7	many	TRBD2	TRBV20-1	TGCAGTGCTGGCCGACTAGCGGGGCCGAGCGAGCAGTACTTC	CSAGRLAGPSEQYF
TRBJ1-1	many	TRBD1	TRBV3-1	TGTGCCAGCAGCCCGCTGACAGGGGGGGACACTGAAGCTTTCTTT	CASSPLTGGDTEAFF
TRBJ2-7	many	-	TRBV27	TGTGCCAGCAGTTTTTCGAGGGGGGAAGAGCAGTACTTC	CASSFSRGEEQYF
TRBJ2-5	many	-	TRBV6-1	TGTGCCAGCAGTGACGATCTACGGAACTCCCAAGAGACCCAGTACTTC	CASSDDLRNSQETQYF
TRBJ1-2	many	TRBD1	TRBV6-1	TGTGCCAGCAGTGAAAACATGGGGGACAGGGGGTTGAACTATGGCTACACCTTC	CASSENMGDRGLNYGYTF
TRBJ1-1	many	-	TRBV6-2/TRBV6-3	TGTGCCAGCAGTTCTCCCGGGGCTGACTATGTGAACACTGAAGCTTTCTTT	CASSSPGADYVNTEAFF
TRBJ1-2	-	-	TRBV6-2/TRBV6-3	TGTGCCAGCAGTGACCAGGAAGGAGCTAACTATGGCTACACCTTC	CASSDQEGANYGYTF
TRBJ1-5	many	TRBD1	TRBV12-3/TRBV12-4	TGTGCCAGCAGTTTAAAGGGGGCGATTCAGCCCCAGCATTTT	CASSLKGAIQPQHF
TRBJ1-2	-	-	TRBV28	TGTGCCAGCACCTCCGGGGAGGGCTCTTTTAAAACCTATGGCTACACCTTC	CASTSGEGSFKTYGYTF
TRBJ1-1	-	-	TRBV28	TGTGCCAGCAAAAACCACCAGGGGTCCACTGAAGCTTTCTTT	CASKNHQGSTEAFF
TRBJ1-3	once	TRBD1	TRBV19	TGTGCCAGTATTTCCCGGACAGGGGGAAACACCATATATTTT	CASISRTGGNTIYF
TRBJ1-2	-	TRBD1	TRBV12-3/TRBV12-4	TGTGCCAGCGCAGGGGGAAAAGGGCTAGCGTTGTATGGCTACACCTTC	CASAGGKGLALYGYTF
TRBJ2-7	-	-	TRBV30	TGTGCCTGGAGTCTGATATTGGGCGAGCAGTACTTC	CAWSLILGEQYF
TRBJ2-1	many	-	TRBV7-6	TGTGCCAGCAGCCCCTTCGAGGCAGGAAATGAGCAGTTCTTC	CASSPFEAGNEQFF
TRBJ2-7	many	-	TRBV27	TGTGCCAGCACCACGGCGGACGGGAGTACCTACGAGCAGTACTTC	CASTTADGSTYEQYF
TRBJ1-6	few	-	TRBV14	TGTGCCAGCAGCCAAGAAGACAGGTTCCTTTCACCCCTCCACTTT	CASSQEDRFLSPLHF
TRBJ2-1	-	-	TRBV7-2	TGTGCCAGCAGCTTAGCGGGGTCGAGTGGGAATGAGCAGTTCTTC	CASSLAGSSGNEQFF
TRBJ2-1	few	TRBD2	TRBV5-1	TGCGCCAGCAGCTTGGGATTAGCGGGGCCCTCCTACAATGAGCAGTTCTTC	CASSLGLAGPSYNEQFF
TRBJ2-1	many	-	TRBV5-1	TGCGCCAGCAGGGAATCTTCTTACAATGAGCAGTTCTTC	CASRESSYNEQFF
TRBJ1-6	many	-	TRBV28	TGTGCCAGCAGTTTGCGGATGGGCGAAGGTTCACCCCTCCACTTT	CASSLRMGEGSPLHF
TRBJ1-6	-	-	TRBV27	TGTGCCAGCAGTAAGATGTCCTTATCCTCGACTACCTATAATTCACCCCTCCGCTTT	CASSKMSLSSTTYNSPLRF
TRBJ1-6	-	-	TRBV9	TGTGCCAGCAGCGAGGACAGCTCCTATAATTCACCCCTCCACTTT	CASSEDSSYNSPLHF
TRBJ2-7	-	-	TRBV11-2	TGTGCCAGCAGCTTAGGGGGGGCGGGGCGCGACGAGCAGTACTTC	CASSLGGAGRDEQYF
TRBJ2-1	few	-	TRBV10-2	TGCGCCAGCAGATTAGAACAGGGCCCCTACAATGAGCAGTTCTTC	CASRLEQGPYNEQFF